A single sample gave rise to the 32 T cell receptor beta chains below, sequenced in a study of cytomegalovirus exposure and HLA in healthy donors. PCR was performed using 60 Vbeta and 13 Jbeta primers. Generated by immunoSEQ multiplex PCR, the TCRdb table keeps only in-frame clones and is missing some. The repertoire holds some 180,000 clones, 80% seen once, with 1.5% to 2% in the top ten. Sequencing used PBMCs. Source of these receptors: a woman in her 30s in good health and CMV-seronegative.

V usage is TRBV2 and J usage is TRBJ1-1, with D maybe TRBD1 (5 bases). The length of the CDR3 is 13 residues. V shed 11 bases and J shed 0 bases, with 13 bases lying between them. Per germline, CDR1 SNHLY and CDR2 FYNNEI. As DNA, the CDR3 is TGTGCCGTAGACAGAAACATGAACACTGAAGCTTTCTTT. It is translated as CAVDRNMNTEAFF.

V usage is TRBV5-1 and J usage is TRBJ1-2; D is unclear. The germline V and J ends were trimmed by 4 bases and 4 bases, with 11 bases remaining between them. The germline gives CDR1 SGHRS, CDR2 YFSETQ. The CDR3 covers 13 residues. The CDR3: CASSPRVGYGYTF. CDR3 DNA sequence: TGCGCCAGCAGCCCGAGGGTCGGCTATGGCTACACCTTC.

The chain couples TRBV13 to TRBJ1-2; TRBD1 aligns across 7 bases. CDR3 length equals 14 residues. The junction had 7 bases not matched to a gene; V was cut back by 5 bases and J by 4 bases. The germline V gene has CDR1 PRHDT and CDR2 FYEKMQ (reference sequence). The CDR3 reads CASSPTGVLYGYTF. The CDR3 coding sequence is TGTGCCAGCAGCCCAACAGGGGTACTCTATGGCTACACCTTC.

The chain recombines TRBV27 with TRBJ1-1; D perhaps matches TRBD1 (5 bases). The V and J ends lost 6 bases and 5 bases respectively, with 19 bases between them. The CDR3 contains 15 residues. Looked up from germline, CDR1 is MNHEY and CDR2 is SMNVEV (reference sequence). The CDR3 DNA reads as TGTGCCAGCAGCCCGGGACTTACCCGGGGGACTGAAGCTTTCTTT. This sequence encodes CASSPGLTRGTEAFF.

The chain recombines TRBV10-3 with TRBJ1-1; 10 bases agree with TRBD1. The germline V gene encodes CDR1 ENHRY and CDR2 SYGVKD. The ends lost 1 base at V and 6 bases at J; junction bases unmatched: 2. The CDR3 is made up of 14 amino acids. CDR3 bases: TGTGCCATCAGTGAGTTGACAGGGGGCCCTGAAGCTTTCTTT. Amino acid sequence: CAISELTGGPEAFF.

The chain has TRBV7-2 and TRBJ1-2; no reliable D call. The CDR3 has 13 residues. Germline values: CDR1 SGHTA, CDR2 FQGNSA. V dropped 1 base and J dropped 4 bases, with 7 bases sitting between them. The chain's CDR3 is CASSLDSSYGYTF. For the CDR3, the DNA is TGTGCCAGCAGCTTAGACAGCTCCTATGGCTACACCTTC.

For the CDR3, the DNA is TGCGCCAGCACCCCCGTGCGGGGCTATGGCTACACCTTC. This codes for CASTPVRGYGYTF. The chain carries TRBV5-1 and TRBJ1-2; D gene uncertain. The CDR3 spans 13 residues. Trimming cost V 6 bases and J 4 bases, with 13 bases left between them. Germline CDR1 is SGHRS and CDR2 is YFSETQ.

This rearrangement joins TRBV7-7 to TRBJ2-1, with D perhaps matching TRBD1 (5 bases). The CDR3 runs 16 residues. Germline V gene data show CDR1 as SSHAT and CDR2 as FNYEAQ (reference sequence). V lost 1 base and J lost 5, with 15 bases in between. CDR3 sequence (DNA): TGTGCCAGCAGCTTAGTGAGGAAGGGGCCGAACAATGAGCAGTTCTTC. Its protein product is CASSLVRKGPNNEQFF.

V usage is TRBV7-9 and J usage is TRBJ2-2; D ambiguous. The CDR3 consists of 13 residues. Trimming removed 5 bases at V and 6 bases at J, with 10 bases between. The germline V gene encodes CDR1 SEHNR and CDR2 FQNEAQ (reference sequence). The CDR3 here is CASSVIEAGELFF. Written as DNA, the CDR3 is TGTGCCAGCAGCGTAATAGAGGCCGGGGAGCTGTTTTTT.

This clone occurred a few times. The V gene is TRBV6-1, the J gene TRBJ1-2; D possibly corresponds to TRBD1 (5 bases). V dropped 0 bases and J dropped 8 bases, with 16 bases sitting between them. The CDR3 has 15 amino acids. Germline CDR1 and CDR2: MNHNS and SASEGT. The chain's CDR3 is CASSEAHGRVGGYTF. The CDR3 DNA sequence: TGTGCCAGCAGTGAAGCGCACGGCAGGGTAGGCGGCTACACCTTC.

This chain uses TRBV5-1 with TRBJ2-2; a possible D gene is TRBD2 (5 bases). This CDR3 comprises 20 residues. V shed 3 bases and J shed 0 bases, with 24 bases lying between them. CDR1 SGHRS and CDR2 YFSETQ come from the germline V gene. As DNA, the CDR3 is TGCGCCAGCAGCTGGGTTCAGCGGAGAACGACACTCGCGAACACCGGGGAGCTGTTTTTT. Its translation is CASSWVQRRTTLANTGELFF.

This chain connects TRBV25-1 to TRBJ2-7; no reliable D call. V was cut by 4 bases and J by 4 bases, with 17 bases left in between. This CDR3 comprises 15 residues. The germline gives CDR1 MGHDK, CDR2 SYGVNS. The CDR3 sequence: CASSADPGHTYEQYF. The CDR3 nucleotides read TGTGCCAGCAGTGCAGACCCGGGTCATACATACGAGCAGTACTTC.

V usage is TRBV5-1 and J usage is TRBJ2-6, with D perhaps matching TRBD1 (6 bases). Germline V lookup: CDR1 SGHRS, CDR2 YFSETQ. The V and J ends lost 0 bases and 1 base respectively, with 17 bases between them. The CDR3 contains 19 residues. CDR3 bases: TGCGCCAGCAGCTTGGGGGTAGCAGGGGCCCGATCTGGGGCCAACGTCCTGACTTTC. Protein: CASSLGVAGARSGANVLTF.

V gene TRBV19 combines with J gene TRBJ1-6; a possible D gene is TRBD1 (5 bases). Germline CDR1 and CDR2: LNHDA and SQIVND (reference sequence). The CDR3 extends over 15 amino acids. V was cut by 9 bases and J by 6 bases, with 18 bases left in between. DNA of the CDR3: TGTGCCAGCAGAGGCGGTGGGGGGTCTAATTCACCCCTCCACTTT. Translation: CASRGGGGSNSPLHF. The whole variable domain, remainder taken from reference TRBV19 and TRBJ1-6, is DGGITQSPKYLFRKEGQNVTLSCEQNLNHDAMYWYRQDPGQGLRLIYYSQIVNDFQKGDIAEGYSVSREKKESFPLTVTSAQKNPTAFYLCASRGGGGSNSPLHFGNGTRLTVT.

This chain joins TRBV7-6 and TRBJ1-5, with no clear D. CDR1 SGHVS and CDR2 FNYEAQ come from the germline V gene. V was pared by 0 bases and J by 0 bases, with 12 bases between. This CDR3 region has 17 residues. The CDR3 DNA reads as TGTGCCAGCAGCTTAGCTGAGGGATTCTATAGCAATCAGCCCCAGCATTTT. Translated, it gives CASSLAEGFYSNQPQHF.

The rearrangement uses TRBV7-9 and TRBJ1-1; 9 nucleotides align to TRBD1. The CDR3 consists of 15 residues. Germline trimming cut 5 bases from V and 6 bases from J; bases unmatched to any gene: 10. Germline-derived CDR1 and CDR2 are SEHNR and FQNEAQ (reference sequence). This CDR3 reads CASSPEGTGRAEAFF. CDR3 coding DNA: TGTGCCAGCAGCCCCGAGGGGACAGGGAGGGCTGAAGCTTTCTTT. The full variable domain, its missing parts supplied by reference TRBV7-9 and TRBJ1-1, is DTGVSQNPRHKITKRGQNVTFRCDPISEHNRLYWYRQTLGQGPEFLTYFQNEAQLEKSRLLSDRFSAERPKGSFSTLEIQRTEQGDSAMYLCASSPEGTGRAEAFFGQGTRLTVV.

This rearrangement joins TRBV5-4 to TRBJ2-7; 11 bases map to TRBD1. The V and J ends lost 4 bases and 3 bases, in that order; junction bases with no gene match: 3. Germline CDR1 is SGHNT and CDR2 is YYREEE (reference sequence). The length of the CDR3 is 14 residues. The CDR3 protein is CASSPGTGGYEQYF. The CDR3 DNA is TGTGCCAGCAGCCCCGGGACAGGGGGCTACGAGCAGTACTTC.

The chain recombines TRBV14 with TRBJ2-1, with 10 bases identical to TRBD2. The CDR3 sequence is 14 residues long. With 7 bases clipped from V and 4 bases from J, the junction kept 4 bases outside the gene matches. Germline V gene lookup returns CDR1 SGHDN and CDR2 FVKESK. CDR3 coding DNA: TGTGCCAGCACGGCTAGCGGGAGTTACAATGAGCAGTTCTTC. It is translated as CASTASGSYNEQFF.

The chain couples TRBV30 to TRBJ2-3; a weak D match, TRBD2 (7 bases). Deletions cut 5 bases from V and 14 bases from J, with 17 bases between. CDR1 and CDR2 (germline): GTSNPN, SVGIG (reference sequence). CDR3 size: 11 residues. The CDR3 region is CAWLQRGGLYF. CDR3 in DNA: TGTGCCTGGCTCCAAAGGGGGGGACTGTATTTT.

The chain joins TRBV27 to TRBJ2-5, with TRBD2 matching 13 bases. V lost 2 bases to trimming and J lost 5 bases; unmatched junction nucleotides: 11. The length of the CDR3 is 18 residues. CDR1 and CDR2 (germline): MNHEY, SMNVEV (reference sequence). CDR3 sequence (DNA): TGTGCCAGCAGTTTAAGACTAGCGGGGGGACCGGGCATGGAGACCCAGTACTTC. Protein: CASSLRLAGGPGMETQYF.

J is TRBJ2-7 and V is TRBV30; the D gene is possibly TRBD1 (5 bases). The CDR3 is 15 amino acids. Germline values: CDR1 GTSNPN, CDR2 SVGIG (reference sequence). Trimming removed 2 bases at V and 3 bases at J, with 17 bases between. CDR3 region: CAWSLGAERSYEQYF. The CDR3 DNA reads as TGTGCCTGGAGTCTAGGGGCAGAGCGTAGCTACGAGCAGTACTTC.

The J gene is TRBJ1-1, the V gene TRBV30; D not resolved. The ends were cut back, 0 bases at V and 3 bases at J, with 20 bases in the middle. CDR3 length equals 17 residues. The germline V gene encodes CDR1 GTSNPN and CDR2 SVGIG (reference sequence). CDR3 in DNA: TGTGCCTGGAGTGTACTCATTGAAGGACGGAGGGACACTGAAGCTTTCTTT. It encodes CAWSVLIEGRRDTEAFF.

This clone was found once. The rearrangement joins TRBV2 to TRBJ1-6, with TRBD1 matching over 7 bases. V lost 7 bases and J lost 8; bases outside the gene matches: 14. Per germline, CDR1 SNHLY and CDR2 FYNNEI. The CDR3 has 16 amino acids. CDR3 bases: TGTGCCAGCACCTTCATCTCACAGGGGTACCATTCACCCCTCCACTTT. It encodes CASTFISQGYHSPLHF.

This clone appeared a single time. This sequence joins TRBV4-2 and TRBJ2-3; TRBD2 aligns across 12 bases. The CDR3 contains 15 residues. Germline V gene lookup returns CDR1 LGHNA and CDR2 YNFKEQ. V lost 6 bases to trimming and J lost 3 bases; unmatched junction nucleotides: 4. The CDR3 protein is CASSRGTSGTDTQYF. The CDR3 DNA reads TGTGCCAGCAGTCGCGGGACTAGCGGGACAGATACGCAGTATTTT.

V is TRBV28 and J is TRBJ2-7; 7 bases align to TRBD1. From germline, CDR1 is MDHEN and CDR2 SYDVKM. The V gene end was trimmed by 7 bases and the J gene end by 3 bases; junction bases not matched to a gene: 9. This CDR3 is built from 14 residues. DNA of the CDR3: TGTGCCAGCACCGATAGACAGGGCGTCTACGAGCAGTACTTC. Translated: CASTDRQGVYEQYF.

The chain recombines TRBV7-9 with TRBJ1-3; 7 bases are shared with TRBD1. Germline CDR1 reads SEHNR; CDR2 reads FQNEAQ (reference sequence). V lost 5 bases and J lost 3; bases outside the gene matches: 7. CDR3 length: 15 residues. This CDR3 is CASSATGVYGNTIYF. DNA for the CDR3: TGTGCCAGCAGCGCAACAGGGGTATATGGAAACACCATATATTTT.

V gene TRBV18 combines with J gene TRBJ2-6; D gene uncertain. Germline V gives CDR1 KGHSH, CDR2 LQKENI. V dropped 2 bases and J dropped 0 bases, with 5 bases sitting between them. The CDR3 sequence is 15 residues long. The chain's CDR3 is CASSPISSGANVLTF. The CDR3 nucleotides read TGTGCCAGCTCACCAATCTCCTCTGGGGCCAACGTCCTGACTTTC.

There are a few counts of this clone. This chain links TRBV2 with TRBJ2-7; D is possibly TRBD1 (6 bases). This CDR3 contains 15 residues. In germline, CDR1 is SNHLY, CDR2 FYNNEI. V was cut by 1 base and J by 3 bases, with 13 bases left in between. CDR3: CASSEGAGAFYEQYF. The CDR3 region has the DNA TGTGCCAGCAGTGAAGGGGCAGGGGCCTTCTACGAGCAGTACTTC.

This clone was recorded a few times. The V gene is TRBV5-4, the J gene TRBJ2-1; D possibly corresponds to TRBD1 (5 bases). The V gene's germline CDR1 is SGHNT and CDR2 YYREEE (reference sequence). CDR3 size: 13 residues. V gave up 4 bases and J gave up 3 bases, with 8 bases separating them. The CDR3 DNA reads TGTGCCAGCAGCCAAACAGGCTACAATGAGCAGTTCTTC. Protein: CASSQTGYNEQFF. The full variable domain, in which reference TRBV5-4 and TRBJ2-1 provide the parts outside the CDR3, is ETGVTQSPTHLIKTRGQQVTLRCSSQSGHNTVSWYQQALGQGPQFIFQYYREEENGRGNFPPRFSGLQFPNYSSELNVNALELDDSALYLCASSQTGYNEQFFGPGTRLTVL.

This clone was counted between two and nine times. For the CDR3, the DNA is TGTGCCAGCTCCACGGAGGGGTTCACCTACGAGCAGTACTTC. It translates to CASSTEGFTYEQYF. The chain joins TRBV18 to TRBJ2-7; weak D call: TRBD2 (6 bases). This CDR3 has 14 residues. The germline V gene has CDR1 KGHSH and CDR2 LQKENI. The ends were cut back, 6 bases at V and 2 bases at J, with 14 bases in the middle. Full variable domain (missing parts from reference TRBV18 and TRBJ2-7): NAGVMQNPRHLVRRRGQEARLRCSPMKGHSHVYWYRQLPEEGLKFMVYLQKENIIDESGMPKERFSAEFPKEGPSILRIQQVVRGDSAAYFCASSTEGFTYEQYFGPGTRLTVT.

The chain recombines TRBV6-1 with TRBJ1-1; D call uncertain. V was pared by 11 bases and J by 6 bases, with 19 bases between. The CDR3 length is 13 residues. The V gene's germline CDR1 is MNHNS and CDR2 SASEGT. CDR3 bases: TGTGCCGGAACGAAGACCCTCGGGTCTGAAGCTTTCTTT. Protein product: CAGTKTLGSEAFF.

This clone was seen only a few times. This chain uses TRBV5-6 with TRBJ1-1; D call uncertain. Germline V CDR1 and CDR2: SGHDT, YYEEEE. V dropped 5 bases and J dropped 7 bases, with 9 bases sitting between them. This CDR3 has 11 amino acids. The CDR3 loop reads CASSRTGEAFF. DNA of the CDR3: TGTGCCAGCAGTCGTACGGGTGAAGCTTTCTTT.